This TCR beta chain was recovered during a study of blood T cell repertoires in COVID-19. Profiling relied on immunoSEQ multiplex PCR, and the TCRdb table lists in-frame clones only, not all of them. The repertoire holds around 190,000 clones, with approximately 84% as singletons. Recovery meant two consecutive negative NP/OP PCR tests, professional clearance, or resolved symptoms. Germline CDR1 reads SGHTA; CDR2 reads FQGNSA. The CDR3 loop spans 14 amino acids. Trimming removed 0 bases at V and 5 bases at J, with 11 bases between. The genes are TRBV7-2 and TRBJ2-7; tentative D call: TRBD1 (6 bases). This clonotype was obtained from a woman in her twenties or thirties who had recovered from COVID-19. The specimen was PBMCs or T cells enriched from blood (not recorded which). The CDR3 sequence is CASSLAVRDNEQYF. In DNA form, the CDR3 reads TGTGCCAGCAGCTTAGCGGTGAGGGACAACGAGCAGTACTTC.